The 31 T cell receptor beta chains given below trace back to one sample, sequenced in a study of CD8+CD57+ T cells in acquired aplastic anemia. Patients who underwent sequencing had shown CD8+CD57+ cell expansion by flow cytometry. CDR3 and TCR beta VDJ profiling relied on a genomic DNA template. MiXCR was run by TCRdb on the reads, yielding one entry per CDR3 protein. In the table there are more than 70,000 distinct CDR3 sequences, about 70% of which are singletons. The source material was sorted CD4+, CD8+, or CD8+CD57+ T cells (not recorded which) from PBMCs. Every receptor here comes from a human donor with aplastic anemia.

The gene calls are TRBV20-1 and TRBJ1-1, with D unresolved. The CDR3 is 13 residues long. Trimming took 5 bases from V and 0 from J, leaving 10 bases between them. The germline V gene encodes CDR1 DFQATT and CDR2 SNEGSKA (reference sequence). The CDR3 loop is CSAGKLMNTEAFF. DNA for the CDR3: TGCAGTGCTGGAAAGCTAATGAACACTGAAGCTTTCTTT.

The rearrangement links TRBV20-1 to TRBJ2-5, with 7 bases fitting TRBD2. After removal of 3 bases from V and 5 bases from J, the junction contained 12 bases not matched to a gene. This CDR3 comprises 15 residues. CDR1 DFQATT and CDR2 SNEGSKA come from the germline V gene (reference sequence). DNA of the CDR3: TGCAGTGCTAGCCGACGGGAGGAGGGAGGGGAGACCCAGTACTTC. As protein: CSASRREEGGETQYF.

The gene calls are TRBV5-1 and TRBJ2-7; TRBD2 is a possible D gene (5 bases). The CDR3 length is 14 residues. V was pared by 0 bases and J by 3 bases, with 10 bases between. Germline V gene lookup returns CDR1 SGHRS and CDR2 YFSETQ. The CDR3 nucleotides read TGCGCCAGCAGCTTGGGGCGGGTGGTCTACGAGCAGTACTTC. Protein: CASSLGRVVYEQYF.

This clonotype was seen only a few times. The CDR3 nucleotides are TGTGCCACCAGCAGAGTGGCGGGAGCCAGGGAGACCCAGTACTTC. It specifies CATSRVAGARETQYF. The rearrangement joins TRBV15 to TRBJ2-5; 7 nucleotides match TRBD2. In germline, CDR1 is LNHNV, CDR2 YYDKDF (reference sequence). CDR3 length: 15 amino acids. Germline trimming cut 1 base from V and 5 bases from J; bases unmatched to any gene: 7.

This clonotype has only a few counts. The chain combines TRBV2 with TRBJ1-6; possibly TRBD1 for D (5 bases). Germline CDR1 SNHLY, CDR2 FYNNEI. The CDR3 extends over 12 amino acids. The V and J ends lost 3 bases and 14 bases respectively, with 11 bases between them. The CDR3 DNA is TGTGCCAGCAGTGAGATCGGGGCGGCCCTCCACTTT. Translated, it gives CASSEIGAALHF.

The chain uses TRBV9 and TRBJ2-7, with TRBD2 as a possible D gene (5 bases). From germline, CDR1 is SGDLS and CDR2 YYNGEE. The CDR3 extends over 13 amino acids. Trimming took off 1 base at V and 5 bases at J, with 10 bases between the two ends. The CDR3, as DNA: TGTGCCAGCAGCGTACTGGGAGAAAACGAGCAGTACTTC. This translates into CASSVLGENEQYF.

This clonotype has only one observation. The V call is TRBV5-1, the J call TRBJ2-3; 7 bases agree with TRBD1. V dropped 5 bases and J dropped 2; count of bases not matched to a gene: 5. Per germline, CDR1 SGHRS and CDR2 YFSETQ. This CDR3 has 14 residues. DNA of the CDR3: TGCGCCAGCAGGCCGGGACAGTACACAGATACGCAGTATTTT. Amino acids: CASRPGQYTDTQYF.

This clonotype occurred once. The chain is built from TRBV2 and TRBJ2-1, with a tentative D call TRBD2 (5 bases). The CDR3 contains 13 residues. Germline V gene sequence: CDR1 SNHLY, CDR2 FYNNEI. The V end was cut by 6 bases, the J end by 5 bases, with 11 bases between. CDR3 coding DNA: TGTGCCAGCAGCTTCGGACTGAACAATGAGCAGTTCTTC. Amino acid sequence: CASSFGLNNEQFF.

This clonotype was found a few times. This chain connects TRBV7-9 to TRBJ2-3; 10 positions match TRBD1. The CDR3 spans 14 residues. J gave up 1 base and V 5 bases, and 0 bases lay outside the gene matches. The V gene's germline CDR1 is SEHNR and CDR2 FQNEAQ (reference sequence). The CDR3 reads CASSGTGGTDTQYF. DNA of the CDR3: TGTGCCAGCAGCGGGACAGGGGGCACAGATACGCAGTATTTT.

This clonotype has only a few counts. V gene TRBV15 combines with J gene TRBJ2-5; D is perhaps TRBD1 (6 bases). The CDR3 length is 16 residues. The ends were cut back, 3 bases at V and 4 bases at J, with 18 bases in the middle. CDR1 and CDR2 from the germline V gene are LNHNV and YYDKDF (reference sequence). The CDR3 DNA reads as TGTGCCACCAGCAGTCTCCTACAGGGCGAGAGAGAGACCCAGTACTTC. It encodes CATSSLLQGERETQYF. Full variable domain (missing parts from reference TRBV15 and TRBJ2-5): DAMVIQNPRYQVTQFGKPVTLSCSQTLNHNVMYWYQQKSSQAPKLLFHYYDKDFNNEADTPDNFQSRRPNTSFCFLDIRSPGLGDTAMYLCATSSLLQGERETQYFGPGTRLLVL.

CDR3 nucleotide sequence: TGTGCCAGTAGTAATACGCAGGGCCGCGGCACCACCTTC. Translating gives CASSNTQGRGTTF. The V and J genes are TRBV19 and TRBJ1-2; D is perhaps TRBD1 (5 bases). CDR3 length: 13 residues. V was cut by 4 bases and J by 13 bases, with 19 bases left in between. Germline V gene lookup returns CDR1 LNHDA and CDR2 SQIVND (reference sequence).

The V and J genes are TRBV20-1 and TRBJ1-2; the match to TRBD1 covers 10 bases. V lost 7 bases, J lost 7 bases, and 9 bases stayed unmatched. The germline V gene encodes CDR1 DFQATT and CDR2 SNEGSKA (reference sequence). The length of the CDR3 is 13 residues. The CDR3: CSGTDRGRFGYTF. CDR3 nucleotides: TGCAGTGGCACGGACAGGGGGAGGTTTGGCTACACCTTC.

This clonotype was seen at least ten times. The chain is built from TRBV6-2 or TRBV6-3 and TRBJ2-5; D perhaps matches TRBD2 (6 bases). This CDR3 comprises 14 residues. V lost 6 bases and J 4 bases, leaving 15 bases between the germline ends. Germline CDR1 and CDR2: MNHEY and SVGEGT. CDR3 sequence: CASRTTLGGETQYF. The CDR3 DNA reads as TGTGCCAGCAGAACCACTCTCGGGGGAGAGACCCAGTACTTC.

This chain connects TRBV20-1 to TRBJ2-3; D gene ambiguous. With 3 bases removed from V and 0 bases from J, the gap between germline ends came to 7 bases. Per germline, CDR1 DFQATT and CDR2 SNEGSKA (reference sequence). The CDR3 is made up of 13 amino acids. The CDR3 loop reads CSASFPSTDTQYF. CDR3 bases: TGCAGTGCTAGTTTCCCTAGCACAGATACGCAGTATTTT.

The chain combines TRBV4-1 with TRBJ2-5, with D perhaps matching TRBD1 or TRBD2 (5 bases each). The CDR3 spans 13 residues. Trimming removed 0 bases at V and 13 bases at J, with 15 bases between. Germline V gene data show CDR1 as MGHRA and CDR2 as YSYEKL. CDR3 amino acids: CASSQDSVGERYF. The CDR3 DNA reads as TGCGCCAGCAGCCAAGATAGTGTGGGGGAGAGGTACTTC.

This clonotype turned up a few times. The chain recombines TRBV7-2 with TRBJ2-5; 10 bases are a match to TRBD1. Germline V gene sequence: CDR1 SGHTA, CDR2 FQGNSA. This CDR3 is built from 15 residues. J was trimmed by 5 bases and V by 5 bases; bases with no gene match: 8. CDR3 in amino acids: CASSLTGQGYETQYF. CDR3 in DNA: TGTGCCAGCAGCCTTACGGGACAGGGGTACGAGACCCAGTACTTC. The complete variable domain, with remaining parts taken from reference TRBV7-2 and TRBJ2-5, reads GAGVSQSPSNKVTEKGKDVELRCDPISGHTALYWYRQSLGQGLEFLIYFQGNSAPDKSGLPSDRFSAERTGGSVSTLTIQRTQQEDSAVYLCASSLTGQGYETQYFGPGTRLLVL.

This clonotype was seen a few times. The rearrangement uses TRBV7-9 and TRBJ1-6; perhaps TRBD1 as D (5 bases). The CDR3 runs 12 residues. CDR1 and CDR2 from the germline V gene are SEHNR and FQNEAQ (reference sequence). Trimming stripped 5 bases from V and 9 bases from J, with 8 bases between. The CDR3 protein is CASSDSSSPLHF. The CDR3 DNA reads TGTGCCAGCAGCGACAGCTCTTCACCCCTCCACTTT.

The rearrangement uses TRBV3-1 and TRBJ2-3, with D perhaps TRBD1 (6 bases). V lost 5 bases to trimming and J lost 2 bases, with 8 bases between them. The germline V gene has CDR1 LGHDT and CDR2 YNNKEL (reference sequence). The CDR3 has 13 amino acids. CDR3 DNA: TGTGCCAGCAGCTGGGACAACACAGATACGCAGTATTTT. Translated, it gives CASSWDNTDTQYF.

V usage is TRBV10-3 and J usage is TRBJ2-2; no definite D call. The ends were cut back, 6 bases at V and 1 base at J, with 6 bases in the middle. This CDR3 has 13 amino acids. Germline V gene lookup returns CDR1 ENHRY and CDR2 SYGVKD. The CDR3 loop is CAISTENTGELFF. The CDR3, as DNA: TGTGCCATCAGCACGGAGAACACCGGGGAGCTGTTTTTT.

This rearrangement joins TRBV7-2 to TRBJ2-5; D may be TRBD1 or TRBD2 (5 bases each). Germline V CDR1 and CDR2: SGHTA, FQGNSA. The CDR3 length is 15 residues. The V end was cut by 1 base, the J end by 5 bases, with 14 bases between. CDR3 region: CASSLDGRAGETQYF. CDR3 DNA: TGTGCCAGCAGCTTAGATGGCAGGGCGGGCGAGACCCAGTACTTC. Full variable domain (outside the CDR3, taken from reference TRBV7-2 and TRBJ2-5): GAGVSQSPSNKVTEKGKDVELRCDPISGHTALYWYRQSLGQGLEFLIYFQGNSAPDKSGLPSDRFSAERTGGSVSTLTIQRTQQEDSAVYLCASSLDGRAGETQYFGPGTRLLVL.

This clonotype was recorded once. The CDR3 here is CASQPGQGAFSEQYF. The CDR3 DNA is TGTGCCAGCCAACCGGGACAGGGGGCCTTTAGCGAGCAGTACTTC. The V and J genes are TRBV7-3 and TRBJ2-7; 12 bases align to TRBD1. Unmatched junction bases numbered 11, after V lost 8 bases and J lost 6 bases. The CDR3 is 15 amino acids. Germline V lookup: CDR1 SGHTA, CDR2 FQGTGA.

The chain recombines TRBV20-1 with TRBJ1-6; no clear D gene. V was trimmed by 5 bases and J by 7 bases, leaving 15 bases between them. CDR1 DFQATT and CDR2 SNEGSKA come from the germline V gene (reference sequence). This CDR3 has 14 residues. This chain's CDR3 is CSARRSVVNSPLHF. The CDR3 DNA follows: TGCAGTGCTCGACGGTCGGTCGTGAATTCACCCCTCCACTTT.

The table lists this clonotype with many counts. The V gene is TRBV11-2, the J gene TRBJ1-2, with TRBD1 as a possible D gene (5 bases). The V end lost 0 bases, the J end lost 5 bases, and 16 bases lay between the germline ends. CDR3 size: 16 residues. Germline CDR1 is SGHAT and CDR2 is FQNNGV. CDR3 amino acids: CASSLEWDGGFYGYTF. CDR3 coding DNA: TGTGCCAGCAGCTTAGAGTGGGACGGGGGATTTTATGGCTACACCTTC.

This chain joins TRBV2 and TRBJ2-5; D unclear. The CDR3 has 14 amino acids. Germline loops: CDR1 SNHLY, CDR2 FYNNEI. Trimming cost V 6 bases and J 3 bases, with 14 bases left between them. The CDR3 loop is CASRLDTTEETQYF. In nucleotides, the CDR3 is TGTGCCAGCAGATTAGATACGACCGAAGAGACCCAGTACTTC.

The chain uses TRBV29-1 and TRBJ2-5; D might be TRBD2 (7 bases). V dropped 4 bases and J dropped 2 bases, with 17 bases sitting between them. Looked up from germline, CDR1 is SQVTM and CDR2 is ANQGSEA. The CDR3 covers 15 residues. CDR3 region: CSVGLRGLTQETQYF. CDR3 coding DNA: TGCAGCGTTGGTTTGCGGGGGCTTACTCAAGAGACCCAGTACTTC.

The rearrangement uses TRBV15 and TRBJ1-2, with TRBD1 as a possible D gene (5 bases). Germline V gene sequence: CDR1 LNHNV, CDR2 YYDKDF (reference sequence). V lost 2 bases and J 0 bases, leaving 13 bases between the germline ends. The length of the CDR3 is 16 residues. The CDR3 sequence: CATSRQRRDPNYGYTF. In DNA, the CDR3 is TGTGCCACCAGCAGACAGAGGAGGGACCCTAACTATGGCTACACCTTC. The complete variable domain, with remaining parts taken from reference TRBV15 and TRBJ1-2, reads DAMVIQNPRYQVTQFGKPVTLSCSQTLNHNVMYWYQQKSSQAPKLLFHYYDKDFNNEADTPDNFQSRRPNTSFCFLDIRSPGLGDTAMYLCATSRQRRDPNYGYTFGSGTRLTVV.

The chain recombines TRBV20-1 with TRBJ1-2, with 8 bases lining up with TRBD1. J gave up 4 bases and V 8 bases, and 6 bases lay outside the gene matches. Germline V CDR1 and CDR2: DFQATT, SNEGSKA (reference sequence). There are 12 residues in the CDR3. The CDR3: CSSDREAYGYTF. Written as DNA, the CDR3 is TGCAGTTCGGACAGGGAGGCCTATGGCTACACCTTC.

The chain combines TRBV3-1 with TRBJ2-5, with D possibly matching TRBD2 (5 bases). The CDR3 sequence is 14 residues long. V was pared by 4 bases and J by 6 bases, with 15 bases between. Germline CDR1 and CDR2: LGHDT and YNNKEL (reference sequence). The CDR3 DNA reads as TGTGCCAGCAGCCGACCGGGAACACCGAAGACCCAGTACTTC. It encodes CASSRPGTPKTQYF.

The CDR3 sequence is CSANRADSNQPQHF. The CDR3 region has the DNA TGCAGTGCAAACAGGGCAGATAGCAATCAGCCCCAGCATTTT. This sequence joins TRBV20-1 and TRBJ1-5; maybe TRBD1 (6 bases). This CDR3 spans 14 amino acids. Trimming stripped 6 bases from V and 0 bases from J, with 12 bases between. Germline lookup yields CDR1 DFQATT and CDR2 SNEGSKA (reference sequence).

The rearrangement uses TRBV20-1 and TRBJ2-5, with 9 bases that match TRBD2. CDR3 length equals 15 residues. The junction had 8 bases not matched to a gene; V was cut back by 5 bases and J by 1 base. Germline V gives CDR1 DFQATT, CDR2 SNEGSKA (reference sequence). The CDR3: CSASKERGVQETQYF. In DNA, the CDR3 is TGCAGTGCTTCAAAGGAGCGGGGGGTCCAAGAGACCCAGTACTTC.

This clonotype turned up a few times. The V gene is TRBV20-1, the J gene TRBJ1-2; D possibly corresponds to TRBD1 (5 bases). With 0 bases removed from V and 2 bases from J, the gap between germline ends came to 10 bases. This CDR3 region has 14 residues. CDR1 and CDR2 (germline): DFQATT, SNEGSKA (reference sequence). DNA for the CDR3: TGCAGTGCTAGAGATTTCGAGGGGAACTATGGCTACACCTTC. Translation gives CSARDFEGNYGYTF.